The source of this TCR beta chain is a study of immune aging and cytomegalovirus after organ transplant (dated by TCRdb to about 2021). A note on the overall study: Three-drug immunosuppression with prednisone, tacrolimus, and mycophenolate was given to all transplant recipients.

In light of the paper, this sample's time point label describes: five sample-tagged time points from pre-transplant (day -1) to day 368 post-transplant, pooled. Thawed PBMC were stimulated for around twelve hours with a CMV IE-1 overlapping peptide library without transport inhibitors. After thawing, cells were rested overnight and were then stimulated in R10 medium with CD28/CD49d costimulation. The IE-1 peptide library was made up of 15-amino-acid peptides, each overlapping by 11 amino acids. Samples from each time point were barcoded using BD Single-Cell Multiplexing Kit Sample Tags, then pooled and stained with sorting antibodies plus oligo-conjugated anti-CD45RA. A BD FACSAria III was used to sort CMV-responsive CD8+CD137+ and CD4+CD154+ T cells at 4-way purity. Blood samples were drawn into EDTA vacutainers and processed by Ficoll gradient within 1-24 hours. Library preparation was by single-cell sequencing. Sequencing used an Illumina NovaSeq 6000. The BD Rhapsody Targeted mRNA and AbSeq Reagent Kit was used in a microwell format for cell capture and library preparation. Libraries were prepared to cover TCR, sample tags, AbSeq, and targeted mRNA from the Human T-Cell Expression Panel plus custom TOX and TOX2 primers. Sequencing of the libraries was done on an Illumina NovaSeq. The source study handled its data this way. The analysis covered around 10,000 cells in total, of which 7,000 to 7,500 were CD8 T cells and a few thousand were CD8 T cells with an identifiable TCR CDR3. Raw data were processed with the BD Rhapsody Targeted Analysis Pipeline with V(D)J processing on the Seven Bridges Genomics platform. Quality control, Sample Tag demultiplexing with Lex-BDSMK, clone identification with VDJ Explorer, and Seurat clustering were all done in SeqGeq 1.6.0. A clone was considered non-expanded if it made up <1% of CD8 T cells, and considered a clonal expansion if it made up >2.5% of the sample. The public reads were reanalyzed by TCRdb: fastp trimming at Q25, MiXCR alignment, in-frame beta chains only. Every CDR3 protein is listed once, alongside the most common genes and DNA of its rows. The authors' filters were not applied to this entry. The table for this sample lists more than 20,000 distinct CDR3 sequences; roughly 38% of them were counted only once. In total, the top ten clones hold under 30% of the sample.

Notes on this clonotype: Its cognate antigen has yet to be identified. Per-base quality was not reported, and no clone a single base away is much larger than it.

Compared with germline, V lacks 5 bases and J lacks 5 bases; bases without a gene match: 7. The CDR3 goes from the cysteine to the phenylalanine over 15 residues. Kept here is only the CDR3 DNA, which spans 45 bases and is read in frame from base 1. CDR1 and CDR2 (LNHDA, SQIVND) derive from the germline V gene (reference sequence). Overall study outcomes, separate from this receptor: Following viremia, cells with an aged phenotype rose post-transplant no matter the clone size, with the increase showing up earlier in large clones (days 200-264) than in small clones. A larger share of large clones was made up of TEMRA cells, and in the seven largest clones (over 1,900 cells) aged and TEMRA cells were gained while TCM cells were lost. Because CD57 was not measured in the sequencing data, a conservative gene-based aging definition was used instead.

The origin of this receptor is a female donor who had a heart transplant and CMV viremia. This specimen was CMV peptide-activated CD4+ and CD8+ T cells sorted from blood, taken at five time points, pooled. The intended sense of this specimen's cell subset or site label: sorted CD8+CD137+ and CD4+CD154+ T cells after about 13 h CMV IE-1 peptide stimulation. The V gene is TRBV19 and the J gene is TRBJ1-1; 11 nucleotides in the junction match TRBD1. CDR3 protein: CASSLGQGARTEAFF. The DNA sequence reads TGTGCCAGTAGTCTAGGACAGGGGGCACGTACTGAAGCTTTCTTT.